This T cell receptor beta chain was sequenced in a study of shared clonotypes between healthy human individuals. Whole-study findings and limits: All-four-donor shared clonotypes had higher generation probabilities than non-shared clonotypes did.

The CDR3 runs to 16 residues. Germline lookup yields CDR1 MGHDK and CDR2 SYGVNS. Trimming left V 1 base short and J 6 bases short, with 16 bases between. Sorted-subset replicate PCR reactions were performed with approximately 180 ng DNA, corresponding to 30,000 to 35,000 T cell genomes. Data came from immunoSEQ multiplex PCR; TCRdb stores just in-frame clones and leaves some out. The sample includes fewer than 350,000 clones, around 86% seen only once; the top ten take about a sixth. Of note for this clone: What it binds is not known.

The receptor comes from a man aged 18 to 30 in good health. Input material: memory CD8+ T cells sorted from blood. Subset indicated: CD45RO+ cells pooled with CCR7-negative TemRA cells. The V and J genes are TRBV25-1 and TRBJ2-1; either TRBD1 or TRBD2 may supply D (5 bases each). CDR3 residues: CASSEFSLRGANEQFF. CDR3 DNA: TGTGCCAGCAGTGAATTCAGTTTAAGGGGAGCCAATGAGCAGTTCTTC.